The 14 T cell receptor beta chains below all came from one sample that was sequenced in a study of graft-versus-host responses after intestinal transplantation (dated by TCRdb to the early 2020s). Libraries were prepared through the immunoSEQ multiplex PCR assay. TCRdb re-hosts the immuneACCESS table, in-frame sequences only. Its copies lack some clones; in the studies checked, an unresolved V gene accounts for under half of them, and the cause for the rest is not known. Within this sample are roughly 25,000 clones, with 70% to 90% of them counted one time only. Jointly, the top ten make up approximately 1.2% of the sample. The sample was PBMCs, taken around 29 days after intestinal transplant. The receptor set was obtained from a human patient who received an intestinal transplant, so some T cells may come from the graft donor.

This sequence joins TRBV7-2 and TRBJ2-3; no reliable D call. V was clipped by 2 bases and J by 1 base, with 13 bases between them. The CDR3 consists of 16 residues. Germline V gene lookup returns CDR1 SGHTA and CDR2 FQGNSA. DNA for the CDR3: TGTGCCAGCAGCTTATACCGTCCGGGTCGCACAGATACGCAGTATTTT. Its translation is CASSLYRPGRTDTQYF.

This clone came up once. An end of the junction does not agree with germline; a read error may underlie this. Other nucleotide sequences in the sample specify the same CDR3. The chain couples TRBV11-2 to TRBJ1-3, with D uncertain. The CDR3 is 13 residues long. CDR1 is SGHAT, CDR2 FQNNGV, per germline. CDR3 sequence (DNA): TGTGCCAGCAGCTTAGCGGCTGGAAACACTATATATTTT. It is translated as CASSLAAGNTIYF.

The genes are TRBV4-3 and TRBJ1-5, with D unclear. Germline V CDR1 and CDR2: LGHNA, YSLEER. The V gene lost 0 bases and the J gene lost 5 bases, with 11 bases spanning the gap. CDR3 size: 15 residues. In nucleotides, the CDR3 is TGCGCCAGCAGCCAAGAGGATGTACCCTATCAGCCCCAGCATTTT. It translates to CASSQEDVPYQPQHF.

This clone was observed a single time. V usage is TRBV2 and J usage is TRBJ2-5, with 11 bases that match TRBD2. Germline V gene sequence: CDR1 SNHLY, CDR2 FYNNEI. J was trimmed by 1 base and V by 5 bases; bases with no gene match: 6. The CDR3 loop spans 16 amino acids. CDR3 amino acids: CASSLGTSGPQETQYF. The CDR3 nucleotides are TGTGCCAGCAGTCTTGGGACTAGCGGACCCCAAGAGACCCAGTACTTC.

This chain links TRBV5-4 with TRBJ1-6; D possibly corresponds to TRBD1 (6 bases). The CDR3 loop spans 15 amino acids. From germline, CDR1 is SGHNT and CDR2 YYREEE (reference sequence). Trimming cost V 4 bases and J 8 bases, with 16 bases left between them. The CDR3 spells CASSRDIRPDSPLHF. CDR3 sequence (DNA): TGTGCCAGCAGCCGGGACATAAGACCCGATTCACCCCTCCACTTT.

V gene TRBV2 combines with J gene TRBJ1-1, with D possibly TRBD1 on 5 matching bases. Germline V gene sequence: CDR1 SNHLY, CDR2 FYNNEI. The V end lost 8 bases, the J end lost 5 bases, and 6 bases lay between the germline ends. The CDR3 is 10 amino acids. The CDR3 coding sequence is TGTGCCAGCCGGGGGACTGAAGCTTTCTTT. Protein sequence: CASRGTEAFF.

This clone appeared once. The rearrangement links TRBV19 to TRBJ1-5; D is ambiguous. Germline V gene sequence: CDR1 LNHDA, CDR2 SQIVND (reference sequence). CDR3 size: 15 residues. V dropped 1 base and J dropped 1 base, with 8 bases sitting between them. The CDR3 coding sequence is TGTGCCAGTAGTATAGTAATGGTGAGCAATCAGCCCCAGCATTTT. This sequence encodes CASSIVMVSNQPQHF.

V and J are TRBV28 and TRBJ2-1; 7 nucleotides align to TRBD2. Looked up from germline, CDR1 is MDHEN and CDR2 is SYDVKM. Trimming cost V 3 bases and J 4 bases; bases outside gene matches: 6. The CDR3 has 15 residues. The CDR3 DNA reads TGTGCCAGCAGTTTCCCCCCGGGGGGATACAATGAGCAGTTCTTC. It yields the protein CASSFPPGGYNEQFF.

J is TRBJ1-5 and V is TRBV6-1; D ambiguous. The V and J ends lost 1 base and 5 bases respectively, with 12 bases between them. The CDR3 contains 15 residues. The V gene's germline CDR1 is MNHNS and CDR2 SASEGT. The CDR3 sequence is CASSEDPGIDQPQHF. The CDR3 nucleotides are TGTGCCAGCAGTGAAGACCCAGGAATAGATCAGCCCCAGCATTTT.

This clone has a handful of counts. This chain links TRBV27 with TRBJ2-3; D may match TRBD1 or TRBD2 (5 bases each). Germline loops: CDR1 MNHEY, CDR2 SMNVEV (reference sequence). The CDR3 is 12 residues long. The germline V and J ends were trimmed by 6 bases and 2 bases, with 6 bases remaining between them. For the CDR3, the DNA is TGTGCCAGCAGAGGGACCACAGATACGCAGTATTTT. The encoded protein is CASRGTTDTQYF.

This rearrangement joins TRBV9 to TRBJ2-3, with TRBD1 matching over 7 bases. This CDR3 is built from 17 residues. CDR1 is SGDLS and CDR2 is YYNGEE in the germline V gene. V gave up 4 bases and J gave up 1 base; unmatched junction bases: 12. The DNA of the CDR3 is TGTGCCAGCAGCCTCTCTCCCCTCGGACAGGGCACAGATACGCAGTATTTT. Protein: CASSLSPLGQGTDTQYF.

This chain connects TRBV7-8 to TRBJ2-2; D gene ambiguous. The V end lost 3 bases, the J end lost 6 bases, and 11 bases lay between the germline ends. This CDR3 contains 14 residues. CDR1 and CDR2 from the germline V gene are SGHVS and FQNEAQ. DNA for the CDR3: TGTGCCAGCAGCTTTCTAAGCCTAGCCGGGGAGCTGTTTTTT. It specifies CASSFLSLAGELFF.

V usage is TRBV6-7 and J usage is TRBJ1-5; 9 nucleotides line up with TRBD1. TRBV6-7 is noted as an ORF with a role that remains uncertain. The V gene end was trimmed by 6 bases and the J gene end by 6 bases; junction bases not matched to a gene: 15. The CDR3 extends over 17 amino acids. This chain's CDR3 is CASSPFSRQGVPQPQHF. CDR3 sequence (DNA): TGTGCCAGCAGCCCATTTAGCAGACAGGGGGTACCTCAGCCCCAGCATTTT.

The chain employs TRBV6-5 and TRBJ1-2; D is undetermined. Germline-derived CDR1 and CDR2 are MNHEY and SVGAGI. The V end lost 5 bases, the J end lost 0 bases, and 7 bases lay between the germline ends. This CDR3 has 13 amino acids. In DNA, the CDR3 is TGTGCCAGCAGTAACGGTGCTAACTATGGCTACACCTTC. Its translation: CASSNGANYGYTF.